These 16 T cell receptor beta chains were all obtained from the same sample, sequenced in a study of radiation and T cells in renal cell carcinoma. Stated time point: blood 4 weeks post-SBRT, at nephrectomy. Treatment specified: 15 Gy SBRT to primary tumor, nephrectomy 4 weeks later. The protocol was immunoSEQ multiplex PCR, while the TCRdb copy is restricted to in-frame clones and leaves out a portion. The sample shows about 140,000 clones, 86% of them seen only once. Specimen: blood, collected from a patient whose treatment included radiotherapy and nephrectomy. These TCRs come from a woman in her forties or fifties with renal cell carcinoma.

The sample holds a few counts of this clone. The chain uses TRBV6-1 and TRBJ1-6; no definite D call. The CDR3 length is 17 residues. In germline, CDR1 is MNHNS, CDR2 SASEGT. The V end was cut by 1 base, the J end by 0 bases, with 10 bases between. This CDR3 is CASSEVGGSSYNSPLHF. CDR3 coding DNA: TGTGCCAGCAGTGAAGTTGGAGGGAGCTCCTATAATTCACCCCTCCACTTT.

This CDR3 reads CASSPLTGKAESTDTQYF. The CDR3 nucleotides read TGTGCCAGCAGCCCCCTAACGGGGAAAGCCGAAAGCACAGATACGCAGTATTTT. The chain employs TRBV7-9 and TRBJ2-3; possibly TRBD2 for D (5 bases). The CDR3 length is 18 residues. Trimming took 5 bases from V and 0 from J, leaving 21 bases between them. CDR1 is SEHNR and CDR2 is FQNEAQ in the germline V gene (reference sequence).

The chain carries TRBV6-1 and TRBJ2-1, with D perhaps TRBD1 or TRBD2 (5 bases each). The length of the CDR3 is 15 residues. The V gene's germline CDR1 is MNHNS and CDR2 SASEGT. Trimming pared 7 bases from V and 4 bases from J, leaving 17 bases between. The CDR3 DNA reads TGTGCCAGCACCCGGGACCTGGAGAAGTACAATGAGCAGTTCTTC. Its protein product is CASTRDLEKYNEQFF.

This clone is a singleton in its sample. The V and J genes are TRBV9 and TRBJ2-3; 11 bases are a match to TRBD2. The CDR3 is 15 amino acids. Trimming cost V 4 bases and J 8 bases; bases outside gene matches: 9. Germline V gene data show CDR1 as SGDLS and CDR2 as YYNGEE. The CDR3 DNA sequence: TGTGCCAGCAGCATTAGCGGGGGGGATAGAGTTACGCAGTATTTT. This translates into CASSISGGDRVTQYF.

CDR3 residues: CASSPDIQETQYF. The CDR3 DNA follows: TGTGCCAGCAGCCCTGACATTCAAGAGACCCAGTACTTC. V gene TRBV6-5 combines with J gene TRBJ2-5; D not certain. The CDR3 loop spans 13 amino acids. Germline V gene lookup returns CDR1 MNHEY and CDR2 SVGAGI. The ends were cut back, 6 bases at V and 2 bases at J, with 10 bases in the middle.

This chain links TRBV10-3 with TRBJ2-3, with D perhaps matching TRBD2 (6 bases). Trimming took 10 bases from V and 0 from J, leaving 8 bases between them. Germline lookup yields CDR1 ENHRY and CDR2 SYGVKD. The CDR3 contains 12 residues. Here the CDR3 DNA reads TGTGCCACTAGCGAAAGCACAGATACGCAGTATTTT. Encoded protein: CATSESTDTQYF.

The chain joins TRBV11-2 to TRBJ1-2, with D perhaps matching TRBD1 (6 bases). The CDR3 spans 15 residues. In germline, CDR1 is SGHAT, CDR2 FQNNGV. Trimming pared 2 bases from V and 3 bases from J, leaving 13 bases between. The CDR3 DNA is TGTGCCAGCAGCTTATCCGGGGGCGCCGACTATGGCTACACCTTC. Its protein is CASSLSGGADYGYTF.

V gene TRBV13 combines with J gene TRBJ1-5; a weak D match, TRBD1 (6 bases). V dropped 0 bases and J dropped 7 bases, with 22 bases sitting between them. Germline CDR1 is PRHDT and CDR2 is FYEKMQ (reference sequence). The CDR3 runs to 18 residues. The CDR3 sequence is CASSLGFRKAGEVQPQHF. DNA of the CDR3: TGTGCCAGCAGCTTAGGGTTTCGGAAAGCAGGGGAAGTCCAGCCCCAGCATTTT.

The chain combines TRBV7-2 with TRBJ2-7; D is unclear. V lost 3 bases and J lost 0, with 9 bases in between. CDR1 and CDR2 (germline): SGHTA, FQGNSA. CDR3 size: 14 residues. Here the CDR3 DNA reads TGTGCCAGCAGCTTTGGGCAGCTCTCCTACGAGCAGTACTTC. Amino acids: CASSFGQLSYEQYF.

The chain's CDR3 is CASSGGTDLNEQFF. The DNA for the CDR3 is TGCGCCAGCAGTGGAGGGACAGACCTAAATGAGCAGTTCTTC. V usage is TRBV10-1 and J usage is TRBJ2-1; 7 bases agree with TRBD1. Germline loops: CDR1 WNHNN, CDR2 SYGVQD (reference sequence). J gave up 7 bases and V 4 bases, and 7 bases lay outside the gene matches. CDR3 size: 14 residues.

This chain joins TRBV6-6 and TRBJ1-6; a possible D gene is TRBD1 (6 bases). Germline values: CDR1 MNHNY, CDR2 SVGAGI (reference sequence). V dropped 7 bases and J dropped 14 bases, with 18 bases sitting between them. The CDR3 is 13 amino acids. CDR3 in amino acids: CASTRAGGATLHF. In nucleotides, the CDR3 is TGTGCCAGCACCAGGGCCGGGGGGGCAACCCTCCACTTT.

The rearrangement links TRBV7-9 to TRBJ2-2; 7 nucleotides align to TRBD1. V was clipped by 8 bases and J by 2 bases; unmatched bases: 5. Germline values: CDR1 SEHNR, CDR2 FQNEAQ (reference sequence). The CDR3 extends over 14 amino acids. CDR3 protein: CASLRGGNTGELFF. The CDR3 DNA is TGTGCCAGCTTGCGAGGGGGCAACACCGGGGAGCTGTTTTTT.

The chain joins TRBV2 to TRBJ2-7; no firm D call. The CDR3 is made up of 13 amino acids. Per germline, CDR1 SNHLY and CDR2 FYNNEI. V shed 3 bases and J shed 4 bases, with 10 bases lying between them. The CDR3 sequence: CASSDSFGYEQYF. The CDR3 DNA reads TGTGCCAGCAGTGACTCGTTCGGGTACGAGCAGTACTTC.

The chain links TRBV7-3 to TRBJ2-3, with a possible D match to TRBD2 (5 bases). This CDR3 has 14 residues. CDR1 is SGHTA and CDR2 is FQGTGA in the germline V gene. V gave up 2 bases and J gave up 5 bases, with 11 bases separating them. The CDR3 is CASSLGGEEDTQYF. DNA of the CDR3: TGTGCCAGCAGCTTAGGAGGCGAAGAAGATACGCAGTATTTT.

The rearrangement uses TRBV6-5 and TRBJ1-6; D unclear. Germline-derived CDR1 and CDR2 are MNHEY and SVGAGI. Trimming pared 7 bases from V and 1 base from J, leaving 8 bases between. This CDR3 has 14 residues. The CDR3 region is CASTGPSYNSPLHF. In DNA form, the CDR3 reads TGTGCCAGCACGGGTCCGTCCTATAATTCACCCCTCCACTTT.

This chain connects TRBV29-1 to TRBJ1-2; D is uncertain. This CDR3 spans 11 amino acids. Germline V lookup: CDR1 SQVTM, CDR2 ANQGSEA. Between the trimmed V and J ends, which lost 6 bases and 6 bases, there was a span of 11 bases. CDR3 in amino acids: CSVPSANGYTF. The CDR3 coding sequence is TGCAGCGTCCCTTCGGCGAATGGCTACACCTTC. The whole variable domain, remainder taken from reference TRBV29-1 and TRBJ1-2, is SAVISQKPSRDICQRGTSLTIQCQVDSQVTMMFWYRQQPGQSLTLIATANQGSEATYESGFVIDKFPISRPNLTFSTLTVSNMSPEDSSIYLCSVPSANGYTFGSGTRLTVV.